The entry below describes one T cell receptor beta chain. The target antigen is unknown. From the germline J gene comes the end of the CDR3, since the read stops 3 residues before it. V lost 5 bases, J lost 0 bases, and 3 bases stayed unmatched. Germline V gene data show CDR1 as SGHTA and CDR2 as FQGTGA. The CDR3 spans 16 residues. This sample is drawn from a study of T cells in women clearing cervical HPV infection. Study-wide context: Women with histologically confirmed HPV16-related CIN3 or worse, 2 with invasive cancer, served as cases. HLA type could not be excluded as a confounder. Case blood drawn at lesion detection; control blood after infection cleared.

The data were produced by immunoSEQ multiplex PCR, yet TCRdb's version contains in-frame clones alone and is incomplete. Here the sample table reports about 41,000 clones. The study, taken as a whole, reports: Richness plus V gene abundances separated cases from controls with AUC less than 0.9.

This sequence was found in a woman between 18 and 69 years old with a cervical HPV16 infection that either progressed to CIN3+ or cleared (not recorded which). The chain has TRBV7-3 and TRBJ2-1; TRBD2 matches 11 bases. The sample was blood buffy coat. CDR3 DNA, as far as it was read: TGTGCCAGCAGCGCTACTAGCGGGAGCTCCTACAATGAG. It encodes CASSATSGSSYNE. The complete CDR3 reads CASSATSGSSYNEQFF.